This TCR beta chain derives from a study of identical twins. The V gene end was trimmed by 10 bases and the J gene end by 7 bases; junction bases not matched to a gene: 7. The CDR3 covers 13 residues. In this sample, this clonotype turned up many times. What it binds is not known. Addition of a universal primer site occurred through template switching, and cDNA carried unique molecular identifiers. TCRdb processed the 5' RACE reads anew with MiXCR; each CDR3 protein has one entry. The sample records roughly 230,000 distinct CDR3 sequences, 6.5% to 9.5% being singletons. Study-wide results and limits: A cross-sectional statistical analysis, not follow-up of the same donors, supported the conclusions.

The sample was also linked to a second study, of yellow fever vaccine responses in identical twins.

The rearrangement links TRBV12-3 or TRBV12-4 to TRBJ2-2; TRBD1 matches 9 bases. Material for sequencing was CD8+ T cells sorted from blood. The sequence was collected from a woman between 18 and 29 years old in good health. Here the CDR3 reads CANMDRGNGELFF. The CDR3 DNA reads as TGTGCCAACATGGACAGGGGCAACGGGGAGCTGTTTTTT.